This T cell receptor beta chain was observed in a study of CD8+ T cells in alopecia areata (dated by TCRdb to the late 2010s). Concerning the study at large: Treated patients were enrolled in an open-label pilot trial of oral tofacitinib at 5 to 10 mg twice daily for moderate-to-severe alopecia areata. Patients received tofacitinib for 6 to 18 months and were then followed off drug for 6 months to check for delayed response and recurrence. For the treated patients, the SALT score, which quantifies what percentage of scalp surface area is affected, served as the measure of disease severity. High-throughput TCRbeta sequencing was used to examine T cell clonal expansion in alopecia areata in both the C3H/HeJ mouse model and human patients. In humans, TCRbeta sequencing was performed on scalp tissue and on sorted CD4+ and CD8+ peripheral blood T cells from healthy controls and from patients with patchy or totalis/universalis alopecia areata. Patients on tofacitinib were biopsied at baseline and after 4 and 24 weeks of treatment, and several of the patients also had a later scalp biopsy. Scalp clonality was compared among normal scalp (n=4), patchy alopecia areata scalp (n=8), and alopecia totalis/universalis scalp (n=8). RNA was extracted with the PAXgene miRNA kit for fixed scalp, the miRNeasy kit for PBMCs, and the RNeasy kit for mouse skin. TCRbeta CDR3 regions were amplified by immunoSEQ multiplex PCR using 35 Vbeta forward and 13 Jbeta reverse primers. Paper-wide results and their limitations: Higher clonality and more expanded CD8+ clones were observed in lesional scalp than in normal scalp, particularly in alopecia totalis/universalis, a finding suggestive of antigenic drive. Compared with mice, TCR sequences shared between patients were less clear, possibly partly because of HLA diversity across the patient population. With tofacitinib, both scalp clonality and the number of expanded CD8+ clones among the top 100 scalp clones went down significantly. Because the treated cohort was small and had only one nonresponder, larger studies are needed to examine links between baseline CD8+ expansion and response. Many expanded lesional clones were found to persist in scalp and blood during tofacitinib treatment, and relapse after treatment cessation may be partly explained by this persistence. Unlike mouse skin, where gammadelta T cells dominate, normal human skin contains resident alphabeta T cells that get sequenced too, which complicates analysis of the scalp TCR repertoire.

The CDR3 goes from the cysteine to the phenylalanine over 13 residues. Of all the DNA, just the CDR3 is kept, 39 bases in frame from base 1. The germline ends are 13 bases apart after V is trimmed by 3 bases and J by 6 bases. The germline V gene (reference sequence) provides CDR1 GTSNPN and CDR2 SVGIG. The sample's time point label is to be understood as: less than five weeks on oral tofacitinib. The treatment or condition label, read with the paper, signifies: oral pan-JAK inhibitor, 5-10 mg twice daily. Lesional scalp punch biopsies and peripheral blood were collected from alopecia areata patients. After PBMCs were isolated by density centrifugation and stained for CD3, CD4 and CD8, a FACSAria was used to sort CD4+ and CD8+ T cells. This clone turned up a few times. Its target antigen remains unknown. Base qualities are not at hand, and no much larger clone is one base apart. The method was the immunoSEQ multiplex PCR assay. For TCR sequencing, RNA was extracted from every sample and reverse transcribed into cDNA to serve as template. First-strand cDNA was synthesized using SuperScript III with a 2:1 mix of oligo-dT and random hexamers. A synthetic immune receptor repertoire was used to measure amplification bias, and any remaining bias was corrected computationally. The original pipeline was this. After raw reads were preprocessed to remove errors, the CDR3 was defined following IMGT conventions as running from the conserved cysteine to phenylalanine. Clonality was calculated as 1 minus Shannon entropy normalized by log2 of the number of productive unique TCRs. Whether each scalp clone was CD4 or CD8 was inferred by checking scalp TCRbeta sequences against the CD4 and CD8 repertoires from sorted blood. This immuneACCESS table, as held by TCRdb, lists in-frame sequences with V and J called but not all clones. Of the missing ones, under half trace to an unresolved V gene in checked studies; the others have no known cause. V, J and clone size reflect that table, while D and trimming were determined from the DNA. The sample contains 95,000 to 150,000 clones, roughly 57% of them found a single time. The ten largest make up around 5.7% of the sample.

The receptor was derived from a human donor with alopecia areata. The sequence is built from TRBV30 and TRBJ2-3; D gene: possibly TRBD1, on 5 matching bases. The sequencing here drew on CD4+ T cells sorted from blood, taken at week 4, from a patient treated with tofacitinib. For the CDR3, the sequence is CAWRRQPADTQYF. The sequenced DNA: TGTGCCTGGAGACGACAGCCCGCGGATACGCAGTATTTT. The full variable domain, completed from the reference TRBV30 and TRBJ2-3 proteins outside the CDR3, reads SQTIHQWPATLVQPVGSPLSLECTVEGTSNPNLYWYRQAAGRGLQLLFYSVGIGQISSEVPQNLSASRPQDRQFILSSKKLLLSDSGFYLCAWRRQPADTQYFGPGTRLTVL.